This entry lists 19 T cell receptor beta chains sequenced from one sample in a study of cytomegalovirus exposure and HLA in healthy donors. The assay was immunoSEQ multiplex PCR, and TCRdb's table has in-frame clones only and misses some. The sample shows 150,000 to 200,000 clones, 75% to 90% of them seen only once. Sequencing used PBMCs. These receptors were obtained from a man between 18 and 35 years old in good health and CMV-seropositive.

V gene TRBV27 combines with J gene TRBJ1-1; D gene ambiguous. The CDR3 loop spans 13 amino acids. Looked up from germline, CDR1 is MNHEY and CDR2 is SMNVEV (reference sequence). Trimming shortened V by 2 bases and J by 5 bases, and 9 bases separated the two germline ends. The CDR3 bases are TGTGCCAGCAGTTTAAATGAGGAGACTGAAGCTTTCTTT. Translated: CASSLNEETEAFF.

The rearrangement uses TRBV9 and TRBJ2-7, with TRBD1 matching over 10 bases. This CDR3 has 14 amino acids. In germline, CDR1 is SGDLS, CDR2 YYNGEE. The J segment lost 5 bases and the V segment lost 4 bases, leaving 6 bases of the junction unmatched. The DNA of the CDR3 is TGTGCCAGCAGCCCCTACGGGACAGGGGACGAGCAGTACTTC. It encodes CASSPYGTGDEQYF.

This rearrangement joins TRBV5-1 to TRBJ1-5, with a weak D call TRBD1 (5 bases). Germline V gives CDR1 SGHRS, CDR2 YFSETQ. CDR3 length: 11 residues. V lost 5 bases and J lost 6, with 6 bases in between. Here the CDR3 DNA reads TGCGCCAGCAGTAGGGGTCAGCCCCAGCATTTT. It is translated as CASSRGQPQHF.

The chain is built from TRBV13 and TRBJ2-7; 8 positions agree with TRBD1. Germline assignment: CDR1 PRHDT and CDR2 FYEKMQ (reference sequence). The CDR3 extends over 14 amino acids. V lost 5 bases, J lost 3 bases, and 6 bases stayed unmatched. CDR3 DNA sequence: TGTGCCAGCAGCCCAGGACAGGGTAGCTACGAGCAGTACTTC. The encoded protein is CASSPGQGSYEQYF.

J is TRBJ1-6 and V is TRBV5-6; D is perhaps TRBD1 (6 bases). Germline CDR1 and CDR2: SGHDT and YYEEEE. This CDR3 contains 14 residues. Trimming took 2 bases from V and 7 from J, leaving 10 bases between them. The CDR3: CASSFRTANSPLHF. The CDR3 DNA sequence: TGTGCCAGCAGCTTTAGGACAGCAAATTCACCCCTCCACTTT.

The chain employs TRBV9 and TRBJ2-2; 8 bases are a match to TRBD2. The V segment lost 3 bases and the J segment 3 bases; nucleotides outside the gene matches: 10. Looked up from germline, CDR1 is SGDLS and CDR2 is YYNGEE. The CDR3 totals 17 residues. CDR3: CASSGPAGATYTGELFF. CDR3 nucleotides: TGTGCCAGCAGCGGACCAGCGGGAGCAACATACACCGGGGAGCTGTTTTTT.

CDR3 DNA: TGCGCCAGCAGCCAAGACGGCTACGAGCAGTACTTC. Its translation: CASSQDGYEQYF. The J gene is TRBJ2-7, the V gene TRBV4-1, with unresolved D. Germline values: CDR1 MGHRA, CDR2 YSYEKL. The CDR3 has 12 amino acids. V shed 0 bases and J shed 3 bases, with 3 bases lying between them.

This clone was seen just once. The J gene is TRBJ2-1, the V gene TRBV12-5; the match to TRBD2 covers 12 bases. The trim removed 5 bases at V and 4 bases at J, leaving 3 bases unmatched. The germline V gene has CDR1 LGHNT and CDR2 FRNRAP. This CDR3 is 15 amino acids long. CDR3 protein: CASGLAGGRYNEQFF. In nucleotides, the CDR3 is TGTGCTAGTGGTCTAGCGGGGGGGAGATACAATGAGCAGTTCTTC.

V is TRBV25-1 and J is TRBJ1-1; D ambiguous. The CDR3 consists of 15 residues. Looked up from germline, CDR1 is MGHDK and CDR2 is SYGVNS. Trimming took 2 bases from V and 1 from J, leaving 11 bases between them. CDR3 sequence (DNA): TGTGCCAGCAGTGAAGGGCCAGACCAGAACACTGAAGCTTTCTTT. This sequence encodes CASSEGPDQNTEAFF.

This chain connects TRBV28 to TRBJ2-3, with 10 bases lining up with TRBD1. In germline, CDR1 is MDHEN, CDR2 SYDVKM. The CDR3 is made up of 15 amino acids. V lost 4 bases to trimming and J lost 0 bases; unmatched junction nucleotides: 1. Here the CDR3 DNA reads TGTGCCAGCAGTTCGGACAGGGGGAGCACAGATACGCAGTATTTT. This sequence encodes CASSSDRGSTDTQYF.

The J gene is TRBJ2-6, the V gene TRBV5-8, with a possible D match to TRBD2 (6 bases). The CDR3 runs to 19 residues. Germline values: CDR1 SGHTS, CDR2 YDEGEE. With 4 bases removed from V and 0 bases from J, the gap between germline ends came to 20 bases. The CDR3 is CASSAVTSGGYSGANVLTF. The CDR3, as DNA: TGTGCCAGCAGCGCCGTGACATCCGGGGGTTACTCTGGGGCCAACGTCCTGACTTTC.

The chain combines TRBV12-2 with TRBJ2-3; TRBD2 was called by the table and not checked on the DNA. TRBV12-2 is a recognized pseudogene. The CDR3 totals 16 residues. Here the CDR3 reads CASRLVPSGIPDTQYF. The CDR3 bases are TGTGCAAGTCGCTTAGTACCTAGCGGTATCCCAGATACGCAGTATTTT.

V gene TRBV30 combines with J gene TRBJ1-1; 8 bases are a match to TRBD1. The V gene end was trimmed by 7 bases and the J gene end by 1 base; junction bases not matched to a gene: 5. The V gene's germline CDR1 is GTSNPN and CDR2 SVGIG (reference sequence). This CDR3 spans 13 amino acids. In nucleotides, the CDR3 is TGTGCCTTTACCACAGGGGGGAACACTGAAGCTTTCTTT. It is translated as CAFTTGGNTEAFF.

The chain carries TRBV6-6 and TRBJ1-5, with D possibly being TRBD1 (6 bases). The germline CDR1 and CDR2 sequences are MNHNY and SVGAGI (reference sequence). V lost 5 bases to trimming and J lost 4 bases, with 9 bases between them. The CDR3 has 13 amino acids. As DNA, the CDR3 is TGTGCCAGCAGTCCGGACAGAAATCAGCCCCAGCATTTT. It translates to CASSPDRNQPQHF.

CDR3 loop: CASSFRVMNTEAFF. The CDR3, as DNA: TGTGCCAGCAGTTTCAGGGTTATGAACACTGAAGCTTTCTTT. V and J are TRBV6-8 and TRBJ1-1; perhaps TRBD1 as D (5 bases). Between the trimmed V and J ends, which lost 4 bases and 0 bases, there was a span of 9 bases. Germline CDR1 is MNHGY and CDR2 is SAAAGT. The CDR3 loop spans 14 amino acids.

The V and J genes are TRBV13 and TRBJ1-6; D might be TRBD1 (6 bases). This CDR3 region has 15 residues. V gave up 3 bases and J gave up 7 bases, with 13 bases separating them. Germline V gene sequence: CDR1 PRHDT, CDR2 FYEKMQ (reference sequence). CDR3 in DNA: TGTGCCAGCAGCTTGCCCCCCGGGACAAATTCACCCCTCCACTTT. It yields the protein CASSLPPGTNSPLHF.

The gene calls are TRBV7-9 and TRBJ2-1; TRBD2 matches at 7 bases. Germline CDR1 is SEHNR and CDR2 is FQNEAQ (reference sequence). The trim removed 5 bases at V and 2 bases at J, leaving 9 bases unmatched. CDR3 size: 16 residues. In DNA, the CDR3 is TGTGCCAGCAGCCCCATGGGGGGGAGGGCCTACAATGAGCAGTTCTTC. Encoded protein: CASSPMGGRAYNEQFF.

The V gene is TRBV6-1, the J gene TRBJ2-1; TRBD2 is a possible D gene (5 bases). Germline V gene sequence: CDR1 MNHNS, CDR2 SASEGT. CDR3 length: 12 residues. The V end lost 5 bases, the J end lost 12 bases, and 14 bases lay between the germline ends. The CDR3 DNA reads TGTGCCAGCAGTCAAGTCCGGGAATGGCAGTTCTTC. Translation gives CASSQVREWQFF.

The genes are TRBV2 and TRBJ1-5; tentative D call: TRBD1 (5 bases). The V end lost 4 bases, the J end lost 2 bases, and 12 bases lay between the germline ends. The CDR3 has 15 amino acids. Germline CDR1 and CDR2: SNHLY and FYNNEI. The CDR3 bases are TGTGCCAGCAGTGCCCGGGGGGTCGGCAATCAGCCCCAGCATTTT. It translates to CASSARGVGNQPQHF.